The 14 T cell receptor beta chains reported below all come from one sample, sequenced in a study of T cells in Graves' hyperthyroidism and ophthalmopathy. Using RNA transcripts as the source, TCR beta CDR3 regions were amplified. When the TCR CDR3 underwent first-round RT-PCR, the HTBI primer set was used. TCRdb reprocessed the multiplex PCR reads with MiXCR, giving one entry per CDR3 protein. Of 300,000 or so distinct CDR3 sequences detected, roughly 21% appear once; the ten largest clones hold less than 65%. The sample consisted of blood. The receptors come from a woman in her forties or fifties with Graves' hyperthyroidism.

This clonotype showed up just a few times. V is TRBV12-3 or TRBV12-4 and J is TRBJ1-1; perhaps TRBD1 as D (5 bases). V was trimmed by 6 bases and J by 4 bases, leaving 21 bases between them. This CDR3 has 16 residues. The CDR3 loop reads CASSLGPTTHITEAFF. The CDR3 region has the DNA TGTGCCAGCAGCCTGGGACCTACAACACACATCACTGAAGCTTTCTTT.

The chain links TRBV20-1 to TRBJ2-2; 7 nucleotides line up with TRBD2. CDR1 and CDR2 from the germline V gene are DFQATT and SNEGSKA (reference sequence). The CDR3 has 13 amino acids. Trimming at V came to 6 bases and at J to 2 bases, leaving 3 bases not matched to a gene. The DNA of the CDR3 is TGCAGTGCGGGGGGGAGCAACACCGGGGAGCTGTTTTTT. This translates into CSAGGSNTGELFF.

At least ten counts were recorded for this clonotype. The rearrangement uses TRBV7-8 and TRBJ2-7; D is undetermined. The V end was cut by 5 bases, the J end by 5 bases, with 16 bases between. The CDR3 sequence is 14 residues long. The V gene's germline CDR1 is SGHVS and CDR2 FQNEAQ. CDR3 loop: CASSTIGRSDEQYF. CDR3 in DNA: TGTGCCAGCAGCACCATTGGCAGGTCGGACGAGCAGTACTTC. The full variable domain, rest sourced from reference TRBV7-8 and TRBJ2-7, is GAGVSQSPRYKVAKRGQDVALRCDPISGHVSLFWYQQALGQGPEFLTYFQNEAQLDKSGLPSDRFFAERPEGSVSTLKIQRTQQEDSAVYLCASSTIGRSDEQYFGPGTRLTVT.

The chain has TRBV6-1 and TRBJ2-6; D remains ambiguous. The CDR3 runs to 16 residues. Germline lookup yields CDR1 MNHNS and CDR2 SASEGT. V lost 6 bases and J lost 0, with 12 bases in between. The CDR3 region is CASRSETSSGANVLTF. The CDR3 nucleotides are TGTGCCAGCAGGAGTGAAACCTCCTCTGGGGCCAACGTCCTGACTTTC.

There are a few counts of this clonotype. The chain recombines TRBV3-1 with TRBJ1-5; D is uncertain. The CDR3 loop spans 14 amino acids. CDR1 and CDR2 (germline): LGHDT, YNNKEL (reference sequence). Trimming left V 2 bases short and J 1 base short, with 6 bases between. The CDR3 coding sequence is TGTGCCAGCAGCCAACACGACAGCAATCAGCCCCAGCATTTT. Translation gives CASSQHDSNQPQHF.

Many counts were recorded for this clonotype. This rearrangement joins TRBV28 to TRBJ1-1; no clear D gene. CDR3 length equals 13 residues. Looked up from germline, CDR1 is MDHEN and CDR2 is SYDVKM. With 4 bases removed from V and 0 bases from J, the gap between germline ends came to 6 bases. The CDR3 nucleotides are TGTGCCAGCAGTTCCCCAGTGAACACTGAAGCTTTCTTT. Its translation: CASSSPVNTEAFF.

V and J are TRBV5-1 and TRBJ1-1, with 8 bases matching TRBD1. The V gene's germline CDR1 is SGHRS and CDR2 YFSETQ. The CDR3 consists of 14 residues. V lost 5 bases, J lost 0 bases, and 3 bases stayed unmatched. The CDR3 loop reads CASRQGGLNTEAFF. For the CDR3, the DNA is TGCGCCAGCAGACAGGGGGGGTTGAACACTGAAGCTTTCTTT. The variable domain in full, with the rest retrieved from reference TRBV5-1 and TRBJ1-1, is KAGVTQTPRYLIKTRGQQVTLSCSPISGHRSVSWYQQTPGQGLQFLFEYFSETQRNKGNFPGRFSGRQFSNSRSEMNVSTLELGDSALYLCASRQGGLNTEAFFGQGTRLTVV.

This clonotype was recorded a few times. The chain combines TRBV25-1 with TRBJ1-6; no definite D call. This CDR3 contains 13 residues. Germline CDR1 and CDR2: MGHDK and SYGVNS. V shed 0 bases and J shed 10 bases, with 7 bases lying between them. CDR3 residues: CASSEYGQSPLHF. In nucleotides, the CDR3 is TGTGCCAGCAGTGAATACGGGCAGTCACCCCTCCACTTT.

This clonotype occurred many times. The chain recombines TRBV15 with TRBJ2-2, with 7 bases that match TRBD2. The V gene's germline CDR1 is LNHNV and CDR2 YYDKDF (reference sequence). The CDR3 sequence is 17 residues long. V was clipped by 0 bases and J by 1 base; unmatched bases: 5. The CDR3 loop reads CATSRDGLAVNTGELFF. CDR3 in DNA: TGTGCCACCAGCAGAGATGGTCTAGCGGTGAACACCGGGGAGCTGTTTTTT.

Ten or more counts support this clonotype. The CDR3 here is CASSPSRDRVSEQFF. CDR3 DNA: TGTGCCAGCAGTCCCTCCCGGGACAGGGTGAGTGAGCAGTTCTTC. The V gene is TRBV12-3 or TRBV12-4, the J gene TRBJ2-1; TRBD1 agrees at 9 bases. This CDR3 comprises 15 residues. V dropped 5 bases and J dropped 9; count of bases not matched to a gene: 11.

The DNA of the CDR3 is TGTGCCAGCAGCTTGTTAGGGGCTCAGCCCCAGCATTTT. Its protein product is CASSLLGAQPQHF. This sequence joins TRBV7-2 and TRBJ1-5; perhaps TRBD1 as D (5 bases). Germline CDR1 reads SGHTA; CDR2 reads FQGNSA. V shed 3 bases and J shed 6 bases, with 9 bases lying between them. The CDR3 runs to 13 residues.

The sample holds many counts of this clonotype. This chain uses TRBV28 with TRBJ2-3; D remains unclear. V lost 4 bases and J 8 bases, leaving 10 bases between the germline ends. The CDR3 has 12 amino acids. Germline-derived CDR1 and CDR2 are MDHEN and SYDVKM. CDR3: CASSSRLGTQYF. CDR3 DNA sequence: TGTGCCAGCAGTTCTCGATTGGGTACGCAGTATTTT.

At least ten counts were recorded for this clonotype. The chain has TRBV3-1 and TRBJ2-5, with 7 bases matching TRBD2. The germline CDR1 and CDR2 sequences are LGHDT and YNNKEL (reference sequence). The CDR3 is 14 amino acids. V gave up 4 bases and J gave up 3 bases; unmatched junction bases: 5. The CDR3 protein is CASSLSGPKETQYF. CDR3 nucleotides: TGTGCCAGCAGCCTTAGCGGGCCCAAAGAGACCCAGTACTTC.

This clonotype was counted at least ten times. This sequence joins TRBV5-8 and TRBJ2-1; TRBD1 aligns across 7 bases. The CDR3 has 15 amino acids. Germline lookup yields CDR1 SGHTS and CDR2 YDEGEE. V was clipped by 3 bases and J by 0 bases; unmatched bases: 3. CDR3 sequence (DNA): TGTGCCAGCAGCTGGTACAGGGGCTCCTACAATGAGCAGTTCTTC. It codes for CASSWYRGSYNEQFF.